The 17 T cell receptor beta chains below all came from one sample that was sequenced in a study of blood T cells in healthy people across ages. Sample-barcoded 5' priming and a J-beta primer mix drove a second PCR of about 6 to 12 cycles. TCRdb re-called the 5' RACE reads through MiXCR, storing one row per CDR3 protein. The data show over 950,000 distinct CDR3 sequences, 45% to 60% seen once. The sequencing input was blood. The source of these receptors is a woman in her sixties or seventies in good health.

This clonotype appeared a few times. CDR3 bases: TGTGCCAGCAGTACCTCTGGCGGCCAAGAGACCCAGTACTTC. This gives the protein CASSTSGGQETQYF. The V gene is TRBV6-6, the J gene TRBJ2-5; no clear D. V lost 5 bases and J lost 1, with 11 bases in between. From germline, CDR1 is MNHNY and CDR2 SVGAGI (reference sequence). This CDR3 contains 14 residues.

This clonotype has just a few counts. J is TRBJ2-5 and V is TRBV29-1; 14 nucleotides agree with TRBD2. Germline V gene data show CDR1 as SQVTM and CDR2 as ANQGSEA. J lost 4 bases, V lost 6 bases, and 4 bases had no gene match. The CDR3 spans 14 residues. The CDR3 nucleotides are TGCAGCGTGGGACTAGCGGGAGTAATAGAGACCCAGTACTTC. Translated: CSVGLAGVIETQYF.

The rearrangement joins TRBV19 to TRBJ1-2; D gene unclear. The CDR3 runs 11 residues. Germline V gene data show CDR1 as LNHDA and CDR2 as SQIVND (reference sequence). Trimming left V 9 bases short and J 7 bases short, with 12 bases between. The CDR3 here is CASSGKRGYTF. DNA of the CDR3: TGTGCCAGCAGCGGGAAGCGTGGCTACACCTTC.

This rearrangement joins TRBV7-8 to TRBJ2-7; D not resolved. CDR1 is SGHVS, CDR2 FQNEAQ, per germline. The CDR3 consists of 14 residues. V was clipped by 0 bases and J by 1 base, with 7 bases between them. CDR3 region: CASSLARFSYEQYF. The CDR3 DNA is TGTGCCAGCAGCTTAGCTCGGTTTTCCTACGAGCAGTACTTC.

V usage is TRBV5-6 and J usage is TRBJ2-1; the D gene is possibly TRBD1 (5 bases). CDR3 size: 11 residues. Germline-derived CDR1 and CDR2 are SGHDT and YYEEEE. Trimming shortened V by 8 bases and J by 8 bases, and 11 bases separated the two germline ends. CDR3 coding DNA: TGTGCCAGTTCCAGGGTCTATGAGCAGTTCTTC. Translated, it gives CASSRVYEQFF. Filled out from reference TRBV5-6 and TRBJ2-1, the complete variable domain reads DAGVTQSPTHLIKTRGQQVTLRCSPKSGHDTVSWYQQALGQGPQFIFQYYEEEERQRGNFPDRFSGHQFPNYSSELNVNALLLGDSALYLCASSRVYEQFFGPGTRLTVL.

This CDR3 reads CASSEYSSRELFF. As DNA, the CDR3 is TGTGCCAGCAGTGAATATTCTTCCAGGGAGCTGTTTTTT. This chain links TRBV25-1 with TRBJ1-4; D is undetermined. The J call may be faulty, since TRBJ2-2 better matches the DNA end. The CDR3 length is 13 residues. Germline V CDR1 and CDR2: MGHDK, SYGVNS.

This clonotype was detected only a few times. The rearrangement uses TRBV6-2 or TRBV6-3 and TRBJ2-7; TRBD2 aligns across 8 bases. Trimming removed 8 bases from V and 5 bases from J; junction bases left unmatched: 17. The CDR3 length is 16 residues. Per germline, CDR1 MNHEY and CDR2 SVGEGT. The CDR3 DNA reads TGTGCCAGCGAGGGCGGGAGGCCATCTAATATCAACGAGCAGTACTTC. Translating gives CASEGGRPSNINEQYF.

The chain uses TRBV11-2 and TRBJ2-3, with D hard to call. V lost 5 bases to trimming and J lost 0 bases, with 12 bases between them. Germline V gene data show CDR1 as SGHAT and CDR2 as FQNNGV. The CDR3 runs to 15 residues. Here the CDR3 DNA reads TGTGCCAGCAGCCTTCATGGGATTAGCACAGATACGCAGTATTTT. This encodes CASSLHGISTDTQYF.

This rearrangement joins TRBV7-8 to TRBJ1-2; 7 bases line up with TRBD1. With 5 bases clipped from V and 8 bases from J, the junction kept 11 bases outside the gene matches. The CDR3 loop spans 14 amino acids. Germline CDR1 SGHVS, CDR2 FQNEAQ. CDR3 sequence: CASSPRTGGGGYTF. In DNA form, the CDR3 reads TGTGCCAGCAGCCCCCGGACAGGCGGAGGGGGCTACACCTTC.

The J gene is TRBJ2-5, the V gene TRBV3-1; D uncertain. The CDR3 spans 15 residues. V dropped 0 bases and J dropped 7 bases, with 15 bases sitting between them. Looked up from germline, CDR1 is LGHDT and CDR2 is YNNKEL (reference sequence). The CDR3 loop is CASSQDGVSEGTQYF. Here the CDR3 DNA reads TGTGCCAGCAGCCAAGATGGGGTATCGGAAGGGACCCAGTACTTC.

The chain employs TRBV24-1 and TRBJ2-5; D unclear. Per germline, CDR1 KGHDR and CDR2 SFDVKD. The ends were cut back, 0 bases at V and 3 bases at J, with 13 bases in the middle. The CDR3 spans 16 residues. CDR3: CATSDLPTSRKETQYF. In nucleotides, the CDR3 is TGTGCCACCAGTGATTTGCCGACTTCTAGAAAAGAGACCCAGTACTTC.

V usage is TRBV28 and J usage is TRBJ1-2, with D possibly matching TRBD1 (5 bases). The CDR3 runs 13 residues. Germline CDR1 and CDR2: MDHEN and SYDVKM. Trimming left V 6 bases short and J 4 bases short, with 12 bases between. CDR3 in DNA: TGTGCCAGCAGGCCAGGGCCCCTCTATGGCTACACCTTC. Translating it yields CASRPGPLYGYTF.

This chain links TRBV28 with TRBJ2-7; TRBD1 agrees at 9 bases. The germline V gene has CDR1 MDHEN and CDR2 SYDVKM. This CDR3 contains 15 residues. V lost 7 bases to trimming and J lost 3 bases; unmatched junction nucleotides: 10. Here the CDR3 reads CASNTGTGISYEQYF. CDR3 sequence (DNA): TGTGCCAGCAATACCGGGACAGGGATAAGCTACGAGCAGTACTTC. The variable domain in full, completed from reference TRBV28 and TRBJ2-7, reads DVKVTQSSRYLVKRTGEKVFLECVQDMDHENMFWYRQDPGLGLRLIYFSYDVKMKEKGDIPEGYSVSREKKERFSLILESASTNQTSMYLCASNTGTGISYEQYFGPGTRLTVT.

The chain links TRBV5-1 to TRBJ2-6; possible D gene TRBD2, 5 bases. In germline, CDR1 is SGHRS, CDR2 YFSETQ. The CDR3 is 18 residues long. Trimming stripped 1 base from V and 4 bases from J, with 18 bases between. This CDR3 reads CASSLTVSEWQGANVLTF. CDR3 DNA: TGCGCCAGCAGCTTGACAGTTAGCGAGTGGCAGGGGGCCAACGTCCTGACTTTC.

The table lists this clonotype with a few counts. V is TRBV27 and J is TRBJ2-1; 14 nucleotides align to TRBD2. The CDR3 consists of 20 residues. Germline V CDR1 and CDR2: MNHEY, SMNVEV (reference sequence). The J segment lost 5 bases and the V segment lost 3 bases, leaving 15 bases of the junction unmatched. The CDR3 reads CASSFRAPFSTSGRDNEQFF. The CDR3 region has the DNA TGTGCCAGCAGTTTTAGGGCCCCTTTCTCGACTAGCGGGAGGGACAATGAGCAGTTCTTC.

This clonotype occurred a few times. V usage is TRBV29-1 and J usage is TRBJ2-5, with D perhaps given as TRBD1 or TRBD2 (7 bases each). The V gene lost 3 bases and the J gene lost 3 bases, with 17 bases spanning the gap. The CDR3 has 15 residues. CDR1 SQVTM and CDR2 ANQGSEA come from the germline V gene. CDR3 sequence (DNA): TGCAGCGTTGACAGAGAGCAGGGGGGGGAAGAGACCCAGTACTTC. Translated: CSVDREQGGEETQYF.

This clonotype was recorded at least ten times. This chain uses TRBV20-1 with TRBJ2-1; TRBD2 is a possible D gene (5 bases). V lost 6 bases and J 0 bases, leaving 12 bases between the germline ends. This CDR3 contains 14 residues. Germline-derived CDR1 and CDR2 are DFQATT and SNEGSKA (reference sequence). Here the CDR3 DNA reads TGCAGTGCAGCGGACGTAAGCTCCTACAATGAGCAGTTCTTC. As protein: CSAADVSSYNEQFF.